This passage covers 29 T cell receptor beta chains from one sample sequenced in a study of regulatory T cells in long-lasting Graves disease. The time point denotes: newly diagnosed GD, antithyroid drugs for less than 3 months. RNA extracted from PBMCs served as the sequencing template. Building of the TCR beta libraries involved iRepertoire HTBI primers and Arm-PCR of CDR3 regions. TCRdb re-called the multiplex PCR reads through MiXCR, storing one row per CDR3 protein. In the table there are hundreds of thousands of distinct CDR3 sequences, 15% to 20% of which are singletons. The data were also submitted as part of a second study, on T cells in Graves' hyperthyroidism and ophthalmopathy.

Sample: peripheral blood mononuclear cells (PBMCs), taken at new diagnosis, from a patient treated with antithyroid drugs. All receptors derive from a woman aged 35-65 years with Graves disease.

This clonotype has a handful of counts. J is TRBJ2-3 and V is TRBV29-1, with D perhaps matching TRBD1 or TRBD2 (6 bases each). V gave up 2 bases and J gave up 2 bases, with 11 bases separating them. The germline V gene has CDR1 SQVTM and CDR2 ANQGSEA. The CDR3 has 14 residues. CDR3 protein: CSVEWGANTDTQYF. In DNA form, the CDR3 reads TGCAGCGTTGAATGGGGGGCGAACACAGATACGCAGTATTTT.

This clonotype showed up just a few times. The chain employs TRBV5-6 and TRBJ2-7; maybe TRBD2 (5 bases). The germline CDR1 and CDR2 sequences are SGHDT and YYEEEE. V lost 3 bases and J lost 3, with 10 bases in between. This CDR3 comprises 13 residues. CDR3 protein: CASSSGNYYEQYF. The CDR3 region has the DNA TGTGCCAGCAGCTCCGGGAACTACTACGAGCAGTACTTC.

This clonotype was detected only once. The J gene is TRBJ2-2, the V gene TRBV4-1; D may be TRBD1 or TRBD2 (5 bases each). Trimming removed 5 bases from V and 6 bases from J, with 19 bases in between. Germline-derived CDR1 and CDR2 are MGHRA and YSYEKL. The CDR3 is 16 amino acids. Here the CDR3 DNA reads TGCGCCAGCAGCAGACCCGGGACGGGTCCTGCCGGGGAGCTGTTTTTT. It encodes CASSRPGTGPAGELFF.

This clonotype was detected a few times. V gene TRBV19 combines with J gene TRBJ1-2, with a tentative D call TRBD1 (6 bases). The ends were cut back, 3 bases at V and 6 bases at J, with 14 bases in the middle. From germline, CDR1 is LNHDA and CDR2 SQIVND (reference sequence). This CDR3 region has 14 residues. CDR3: CASSIRQGTDGYTF. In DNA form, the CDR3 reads TGTGCCAGTAGTATCCGCCAGGGGACGGATGGCTACACCTTC.

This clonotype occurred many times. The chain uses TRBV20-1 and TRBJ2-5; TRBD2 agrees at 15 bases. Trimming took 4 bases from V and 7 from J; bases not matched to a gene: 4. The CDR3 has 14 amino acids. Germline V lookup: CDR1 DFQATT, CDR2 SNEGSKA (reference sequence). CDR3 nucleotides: TGCAGTGCTATAGAGGGACTAGCGGGGGGGACCCAGTACTTC. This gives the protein CSAIEGLAGGTQYF.

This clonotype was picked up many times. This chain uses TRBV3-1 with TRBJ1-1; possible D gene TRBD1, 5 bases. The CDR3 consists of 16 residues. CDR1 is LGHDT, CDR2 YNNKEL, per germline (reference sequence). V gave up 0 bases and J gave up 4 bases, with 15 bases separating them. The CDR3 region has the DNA TGTGCCAGCAGCCAAGAGAGTCGGGGGGTCGGCACTGAAGCTTTCTTT. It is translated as CASSQESRGVGTEAFF.

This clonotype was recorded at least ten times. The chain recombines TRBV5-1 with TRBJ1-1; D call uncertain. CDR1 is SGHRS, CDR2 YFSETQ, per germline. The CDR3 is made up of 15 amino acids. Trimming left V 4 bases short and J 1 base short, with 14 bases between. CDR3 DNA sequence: TGCGCCAGCAGCGATCATAAGGTTGGGAACACTGAAGCTTTCTTT. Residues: CASSDHKVGNTEAFF.

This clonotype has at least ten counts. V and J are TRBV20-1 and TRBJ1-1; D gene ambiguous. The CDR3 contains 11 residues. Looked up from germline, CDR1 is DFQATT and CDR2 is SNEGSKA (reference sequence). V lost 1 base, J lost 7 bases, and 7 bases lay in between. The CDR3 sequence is CSARAQVEAFF. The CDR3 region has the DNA TGCAGTGCTAGAGCACAAGTTGAAGCTTTCTTT.

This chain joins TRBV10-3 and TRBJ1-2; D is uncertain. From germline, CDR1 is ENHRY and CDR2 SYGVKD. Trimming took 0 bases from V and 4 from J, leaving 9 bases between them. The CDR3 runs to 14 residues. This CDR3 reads CAISESPASYGYTF. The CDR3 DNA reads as TGTGCCATCAGTGAGTCGCCGGCTAGCTATGGCTACACCTTC.

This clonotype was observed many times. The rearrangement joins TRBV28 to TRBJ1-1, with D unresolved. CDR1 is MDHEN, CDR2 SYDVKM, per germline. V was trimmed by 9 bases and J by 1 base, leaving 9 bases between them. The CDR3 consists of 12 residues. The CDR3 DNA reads TGTGCCAGTGAAGACAAGAACACTGAAGCTTTCTTT. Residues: CASEDKNTEAFF.

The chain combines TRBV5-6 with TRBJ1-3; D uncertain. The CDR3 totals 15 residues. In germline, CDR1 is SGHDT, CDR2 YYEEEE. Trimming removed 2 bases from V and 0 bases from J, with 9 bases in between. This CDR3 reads CASSFKGSSGNTIYF. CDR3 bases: TGTGCCAGCAGCTTTAAAGGGTCCTCTGGAAACACCATATATTTT.

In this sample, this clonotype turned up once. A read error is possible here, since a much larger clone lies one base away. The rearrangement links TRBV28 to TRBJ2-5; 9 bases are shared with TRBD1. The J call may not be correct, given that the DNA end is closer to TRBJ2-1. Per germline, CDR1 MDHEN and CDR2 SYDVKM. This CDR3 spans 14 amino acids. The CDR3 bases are TGTGCCAGCGAGACCGGGACAGGGAAAGAGACCCAGTTCTTC. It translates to CASETGTGKETQFF.

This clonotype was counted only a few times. CDR3 protein: CSATGTDSYEQYF. In DNA, the CDR3 is TGCAGTGCTACCGGGACAGACTCCTACGAGCAGTACTTC. This rearrangement joins TRBV20-1 to TRBJ2-7; 7 bases map to TRBD1. This CDR3 is built from 13 residues. From germline, CDR1 is DFQATT and CDR2 SNEGSKA (reference sequence). V was pared by 4 bases and J by 0 bases, with 3 bases of the junction left unmatched.

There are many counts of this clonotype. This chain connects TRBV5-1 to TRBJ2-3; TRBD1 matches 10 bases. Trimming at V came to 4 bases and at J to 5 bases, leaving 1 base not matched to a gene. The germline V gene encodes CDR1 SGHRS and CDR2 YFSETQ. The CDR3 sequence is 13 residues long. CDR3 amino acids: CASSGTGVDTQYF. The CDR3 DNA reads TGCGCCAGCAGCGGGACAGGGGTAGATACGCAGTATTTT. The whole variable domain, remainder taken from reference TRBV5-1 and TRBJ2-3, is KAGVTQTPRYLIKTRGQQVTLSCSPISGHRSVSWYQQTPGQGLQFLFEYFSETQRNKGNFPGRFSGRQFSNSRSEMNVSTLELGDSALYLCASSGTGVDTQYFGPGTRLTVL.

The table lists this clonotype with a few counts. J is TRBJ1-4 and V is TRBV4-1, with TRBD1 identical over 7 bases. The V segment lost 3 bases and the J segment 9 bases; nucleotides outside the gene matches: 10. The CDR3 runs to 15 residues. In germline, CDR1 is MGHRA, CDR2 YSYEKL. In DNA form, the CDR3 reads TGCGCCAGCAGCCAGCCGGACAGGACAGCTCAAAAACTGTTTTTT. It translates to CASSQPDRTAQKLFF.

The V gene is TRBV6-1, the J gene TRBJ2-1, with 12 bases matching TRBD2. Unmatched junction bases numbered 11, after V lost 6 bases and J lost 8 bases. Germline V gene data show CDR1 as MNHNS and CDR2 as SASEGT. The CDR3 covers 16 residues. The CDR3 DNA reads TGTGCCAGCAGACACCCTAGCGGGGGGGCCGGTCATGAGCAGTTCTTC. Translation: CASRHPSGGAGHEQFF.

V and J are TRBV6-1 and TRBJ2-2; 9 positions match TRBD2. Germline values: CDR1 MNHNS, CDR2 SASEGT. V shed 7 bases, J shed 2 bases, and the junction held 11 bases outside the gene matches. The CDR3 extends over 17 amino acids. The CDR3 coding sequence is TGTGCCAGCACCTTATGGGCTAGCGGGGCCAACACCGGGGAGCTGTTTTTT. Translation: CASTLWASGANTGELFF.

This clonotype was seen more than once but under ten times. In DNA form, the CDR3 reads TGTGCCAGCAGCGTACTAGGGGCGACTGAAGCTTTCTTT. This encodes CASSVLGATEAFF. The chain recombines TRBV9 with TRBJ1-1; D might be TRBD1 (5 bases). The CDR3 runs 13 residues. Germline V gene sequence: CDR1 SGDLS, CDR2 YYNGEE. Trimming pared 1 base from V and 5 bases from J, leaving 9 bases between.

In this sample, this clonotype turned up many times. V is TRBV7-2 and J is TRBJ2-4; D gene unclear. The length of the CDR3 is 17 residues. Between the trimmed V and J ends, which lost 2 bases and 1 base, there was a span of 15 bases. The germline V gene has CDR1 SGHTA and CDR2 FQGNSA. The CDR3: CASSLLSSQGAKNIQYF. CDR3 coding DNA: TGTGCCAGCAGCTTATTGTCCAGCCAAGGGGCCAAAAACATTCAGTACTTC.

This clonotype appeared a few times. The CDR3: CASSARQNTGELFF. In DNA form, the CDR3 reads TGTGCCAGCAGCGCCCGACAGAACACCGGGGAGCTGTTTTTT. This sequence joins TRBV7-9 and TRBJ2-2; D remains unclear. Germline CDR1 is SEHNR and CDR2 is FQNEAQ (reference sequence). The CDR3 has 14 amino acids. V lost 5 bases to trimming and J lost 1 base, with 8 bases between them.

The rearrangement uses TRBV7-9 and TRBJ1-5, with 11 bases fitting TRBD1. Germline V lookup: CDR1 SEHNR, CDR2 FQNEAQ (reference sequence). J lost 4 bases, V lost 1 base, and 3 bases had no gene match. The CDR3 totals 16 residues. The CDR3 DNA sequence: TGTGCCAGCAGCTTAGTTGGGACAGGGGGTAATCAGCCCCAGCATTTT. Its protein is CASSLVGTGGNQPQHF. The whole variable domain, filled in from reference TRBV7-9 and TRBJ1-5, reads DTGVSQNPRHKITKRGQNVTFRCDPISEHNRLYWYRQTLGQGPEFLTYFQNEAQLEKSRLLSDRFSAERPKGSFSTLEIQRTEQGDSAMYLCASSLVGTGGNQPQHFGDGTRLSIL.

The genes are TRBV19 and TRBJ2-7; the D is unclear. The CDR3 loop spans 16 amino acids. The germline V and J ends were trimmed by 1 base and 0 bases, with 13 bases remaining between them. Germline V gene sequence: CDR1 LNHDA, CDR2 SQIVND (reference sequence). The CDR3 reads CASSIARTESSYEQYF. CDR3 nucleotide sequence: TGTGCCAGTAGTATAGCCCGGACCGAAAGCTCCTACGAGCAGTACTTC. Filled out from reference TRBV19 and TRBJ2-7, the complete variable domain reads DGGITQSPKYLFRKEGQNVTLSCEQNLNHDAMYWYRQDPGQGLRLIYYSQIVNDFQKGDIAEGYSVSREKKESFPLTVTSAQKNPTAFYLCASSIARTESSYEQYFGPGTRLTVT.

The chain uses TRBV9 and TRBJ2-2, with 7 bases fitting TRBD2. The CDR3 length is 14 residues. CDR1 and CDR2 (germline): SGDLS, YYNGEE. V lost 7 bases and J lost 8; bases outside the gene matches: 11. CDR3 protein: CASEGGQGAGELFF. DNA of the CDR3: TGTGCCAGCGAGGGAGGGCAGGGAGCAGGGGAGCTGTTTTTT.

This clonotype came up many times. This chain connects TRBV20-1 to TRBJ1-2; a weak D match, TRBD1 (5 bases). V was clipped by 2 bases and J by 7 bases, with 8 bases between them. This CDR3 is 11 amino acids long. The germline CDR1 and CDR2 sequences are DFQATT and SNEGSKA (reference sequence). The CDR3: CSARSGFGYTF. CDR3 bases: TGCAGTGCTAGATCAGGGTTTGGCTACACCTTC.

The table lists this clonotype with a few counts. CDR3 sequence: CASTELYTEAFF. Written as DNA, the CDR3 is TGTGCCAGCACCGAACTATACACTGAAGCTTTCTTT. The chain has TRBV12-3 or TRBV12-4 and TRBJ1-1; D gene unclear. Trimming took 7 bases from V and 3 from J, leaving 9 bases between them. The CDR3 extends over 12 amino acids.

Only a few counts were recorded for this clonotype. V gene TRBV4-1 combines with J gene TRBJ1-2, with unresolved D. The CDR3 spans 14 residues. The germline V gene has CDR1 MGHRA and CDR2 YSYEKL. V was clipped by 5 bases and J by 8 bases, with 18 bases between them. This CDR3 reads CASSSTGRPTGYTF. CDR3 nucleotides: TGCGCCAGCAGCAGCACCGGGCGTCCAACCGGCTACACCTTC.

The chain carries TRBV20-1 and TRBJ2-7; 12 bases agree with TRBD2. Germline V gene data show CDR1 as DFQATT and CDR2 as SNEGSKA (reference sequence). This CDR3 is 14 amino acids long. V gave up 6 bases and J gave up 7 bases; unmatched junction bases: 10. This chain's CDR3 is CSATTSGGWGEQYF. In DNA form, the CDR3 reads TGCAGTGCCACGACTAGCGGGGGTTGGGGGGAGCAGTACTTC.

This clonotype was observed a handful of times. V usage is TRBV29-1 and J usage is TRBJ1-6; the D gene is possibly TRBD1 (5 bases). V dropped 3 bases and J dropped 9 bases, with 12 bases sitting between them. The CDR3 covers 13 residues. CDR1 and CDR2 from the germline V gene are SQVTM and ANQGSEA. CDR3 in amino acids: CSVELGRGSPLHF. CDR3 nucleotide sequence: TGCAGCGTTGAGCTGGGAAGGGGTTCACCCCTCCACTTT.

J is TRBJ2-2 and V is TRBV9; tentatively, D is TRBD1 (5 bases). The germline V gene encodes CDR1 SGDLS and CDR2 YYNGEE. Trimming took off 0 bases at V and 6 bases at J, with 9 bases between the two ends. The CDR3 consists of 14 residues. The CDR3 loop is CASSVVGAPGELFF. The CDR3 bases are TGTGCCAGCAGCGTAGTAGGGGCCCCCGGGGAGCTGTTTTTT.